This passage covers 20 T cell receptor beta chains from one sample sequenced in a study of shared clonotypes between healthy human individuals. Assay: immunoSEQ multiplex PCR; the TCRdb copy retains only in-frame clones and omits some. The data show 1 million to 1.2 million clones, roughly 80% seen once. The sequenced sample consisted of memory CD4+ T cells from PBMCs. Subset here: CD45RA-negative fraction. These receptors were obtained from a man younger than 35 in good health. Some clones in this sample may be carry-over from other donors' samples.

The chain carries TRBV5-6 and TRBJ2-3, with TRBD2 matching 11 bases. Germline assignment: CDR1 SGHDT and CDR2 YYEEEE. The J segment lost 4 bases and the V segment lost 3 bases, leaving 7 bases of the junction unmatched. There are 16 residues in the CDR3. The CDR3, as DNA: TGTGCCAGCAGCTCACCCTCTAGCGGGAGGCCAGATACGCAGTATTTT. Its protein is CASSSPSSGRPDTQYF.

As concerns this clone: One end of the junction fails to match germline, which may point to a read error. Other DNA variants within this sample encode the same CDR3. The J gene is TRBJ1-1, the V gene TRBV29-1, with D hard to call. CDR1 and CDR2 (germline): SQVTM, ANQGSEA. This CDR3 has 12 amino acids. CDR3 sequence (DNA): TGCAGCGTCGTGGTGCGGACGTCTGAGGCTTTCTTT. Translated, it gives CSVVVRTSEAFF.

The gene calls are TRBV5-4 and TRBJ2-7, with D tentatively TRBD1 (5 bases). Between the trimmed V and J ends, which lost 0 bases and 6 bases, there was a span of 7 bases. The CDR3 runs to 12 residues. Germline V CDR1 and CDR2: SGHNT, YYREEE (reference sequence). The CDR3 protein is CASSLEGFEQYF. DNA for the CDR3: TGTGCCAGCAGCTTGGAGGGGTTCGAGCAGTACTTC.

This clone was seen more than once but under ten times. One junction end does not reproduce the germline sequence, and a read error may be involved. The chain couples TRBV2 to TRBJ2-2; 9 bases line up with TRBD2. Germline V gene sequence: CDR1 SNHLY, CDR2 FYNNEI. This CDR3 contains 16 residues. CDR3 protein: CASSQATSGNTGELFF. CDR3 DNA sequence: TGTGCCAGCAGTCAAGCGACTAGCGGGAACACCGGGGAGCTGTTTTTT.

V is TRBV27 and J is TRBJ1-2; tentative D call: TRBD1 (6 bases). The CDR3 is 14 residues long. Germline CDR1 reads MNHEY; CDR2 reads SMNVEV (reference sequence). V gave up 3 bases and J gave up 1 base, with 9 bases separating them. Written as DNA, the CDR3 is TGTGCCAGCAGTTTGTCGGACAGTAACTATGGCTACACCTTC. The encoded protein is CASSLSDSNYGYTF.

The gene calls are TRBV28 and TRBJ1-1, with D unresolved. Germline CDR1 reads MDHEN; CDR2 reads SYDVKM. The CDR3 extends over 11 amino acids. Trimming removed 8 bases at V and 8 bases at J, with 12 bases between. The CDR3 here is CASVTPSEAFF. The CDR3 DNA reads TGTGCCAGCGTAACTCCATCGGAAGCTTTCTTT.

The rearrangement links TRBV7-9 to TRBJ2-7; 7 nucleotides line up with TRBD2. The ends lost 2 bases at V and 2 bases at J; junction bases unmatched: 6. The CDR3 is 15 amino acids. Germline V gene sequence: CDR1 SEHNR, CDR2 FQNEAQ (reference sequence). The CDR3 sequence is CASSLYGGVAYEQYF. The CDR3 DNA reads as TGTGCCAGCAGCTTATATGGGGGGGTTGCCTACGAGCAGTACTTC. Full variable domain (rest looked up from reference TRBV7-9 and TRBJ2-7): DTGVSQNPRHKITKRGQNVTFRCDPISEHNRLYWYRQTLGQGPEFLTYFQNEAQLEKSRLLSDRFSAERPKGSFSTLEIQRTEQGDSAMYLCASSLYGGVAYEQYFGPGTRLTVT.

The chain uses TRBV5-1 and TRBJ2-5; 8 bases match TRBD2. The CDR3 extends over 17 amino acids. The V gene's germline CDR1 is SGHRS and CDR2 YFSETQ. The J segment lost 5 bases and the V segment lost 4 bases, leaving 16 bases of the junction unmatched. The CDR3 loop is CASSPHSRGGGGETQYF. Here the CDR3 DNA reads TGCGCCAGCAGCCCGCATTCTCGCGGGGGCGGGGGGGAGACCCAGTACTTC.

The V gene is TRBV30, the J gene TRBJ2-3, with a tentative D call TRBD1 (6 bases). The CDR3 totals 14 residues. V shed 3 bases and J shed 4 bases, with 14 bases lying between them. Germline CDR1 GTSNPN, CDR2 SVGIG (reference sequence). CDR3 protein: CAWSRGLLADTQYF. For the CDR3, the DNA is TGTGCCTGGAGCAGGGGTTTACTCGCAGATACGCAGTATTTT. Together with reference TRBV30 and TRBJ2-3, the CDR3 gives the full variable domain: SQTIHQWPATLVQPVGSPLSLECTVEGTSNPNLYWYRQAAGRGLQLLFYSVGIGQISSEVPQNLSASRPQDRQFILSSKKLLLSDSGFYLCAWSRGLLADTQYFGPGTRLTVL.

The genes are TRBV11-2 and TRBJ2-4, with 14 bases matching TRBD2. Unmatched junction bases numbered 10, after V lost 4 bases and J lost 2 bases. CDR1 and CDR2 from the germline V gene are SGHAT and FQNNGV. The CDR3 contains 19 residues. As DNA, the CDR3 is TGTGCCAGCAGCTCTTCGACTAGCGGGAGGGCCGGGACCAAAAACATTCAGTACTTC. It yields the protein CASSSSTSGRAGTKNIQYF.

The chain joins TRBV27 to TRBJ2-7; 9 bases are a match to TRBD1. The length of the CDR3 is 14 residues. Germline CDR1 MNHEY, CDR2 SMNVEV (reference sequence). With V trimmed by 4 bases and J by 3 bases, 4 bases remained unmatched. This chain's CDR3 is CASSSRTGDYEQYF. The CDR3 region has the DNA TGTGCCAGCAGTTCCCGGACAGGGGACTACGAGCAGTACTTC.

The chain carries TRBV11-2 and TRBJ2-2; D tentatively fits TRBD1 or TRBD2 (5 bases each). The V and J ends lost 1 base and 3 bases respectively, with 9 bases between them. This CDR3 spans 15 amino acids. Germline V gene sequence: CDR1 SGHAT, CDR2 FQNNGV. CDR3 sequence (DNA): TGTGCCAGCAGCTTAGCGGGACGGCACACCGGGGAGCTGTTTTTT. Its protein product is CASSLAGRHTGELFF.

V gene TRBV6-6 combines with J gene TRBJ1-4; TRBD1 is a possible D gene (5 bases). Germline assignment: CDR1 MNHNY and CDR2 SVGAGI (reference sequence). The CDR3 spans 16 residues. Trimming took 0 bases from V and 3 from J, leaving 11 bases between them. This CDR3 is CASSYSNARANEKLFF. CDR3 bases: TGTGCCAGCAGTTACTCAAATGCCAGGGCTAATGAAAAACTGTTTTTT.

Concerning this clone itself: The sample contains more than one DNA sequence encoding this CDR3. J is TRBJ2-1 and V is TRBV18; D is perhaps TRBD2 (5 bases). Trimming pared 2 bases from V and 4 bases from J, leaving 6 bases between. CDR3 length: 13 residues. Per germline, CDR1 KGHSH and CDR2 LQKENI. This chain's CDR3 is CASSPEGYNEQFF. DNA for the CDR3: TGTGCCAGCTCACCAGAGGGATACAATGAGCAGTTCTTC.

This sequence joins TRBV19 and TRBJ2-3; D remains unclear. Looked up from germline, CDR1 is LNHDA and CDR2 is SQIVND (reference sequence). Trimming shortened V by 9 bases and J by 0 bases, and 13 bases separated the two germline ends. CDR3 length equals 14 residues. The CDR3 DNA reads TGTGCCAGCGGGCTGATTTCTAGCACAGATACGCAGTATTTT. It yields the protein CASGLISSTDTQYF.

This clone was recorded once. The V call is TRBV19, the J call TRBJ2-6; unclear D gene. Germline lookup yields CDR1 LNHDA and CDR2 SQIVND (reference sequence). The V end lost 4 bases, the J end lost 0 bases, and 4 bases lay between the germline ends. CDR3 size: 14 residues. CDR3 DNA: TGTGCCAGTAGTAGTTACTCTGGGGCCAACGTCCTGACTTTC. Translating gives CASSSYSGANVLTF.

The V call is TRBV28, the J call TRBJ2-5; 8 nucleotides match TRBD2. The CDR3 is 15 amino acids. The ends lost 2 bases at V and 6 bases at J; junction bases unmatched: 8. From germline, CDR1 is MDHEN and CDR2 SYDVKM. The CDR3 reads CASSLQGLDSKTQYF. DNA of the CDR3: TGTGCCAGCAGTTTACAGGGACTAGATAGTAAGACCCAGTACTTC.

The chain uses TRBV15 and TRBJ2-3; D might be TRBD2 (6 bases). There are 16 residues in the CDR3. Germline V gene data show CDR1 as LNHNV and CDR2 as YYDKDF (reference sequence). Deletions cut 1 base from V and 0 bases from J, with 11 bases between. The CDR3 protein is CATSRGDSGSTDTQYF. The CDR3 nucleotides read TGTGCCACCAGCAGAGGAGATAGCGGCAGCACAGATACGCAGTATTTT.

The V gene is TRBV11-2, the J gene TRBJ2-5, with D perhaps being TRBD1 or TRBD2 (6 bases each). CDR3 size: 14 residues. Germline values: CDR1 SGHAT, CDR2 FQNNGV. The germline V and J ends were trimmed by 5 bases and 2 bases, with 12 bases remaining between them. The CDR3 loop is CASSGRDIQETQYF. The CDR3 DNA sequence: TGTGCCAGCAGCGGGCGGGACATTCAAGAGACCCAGTACTTC.

This clone was counted once. The chain recombines TRBV28 with TRBJ2-7; TRBD2 aligns across 9 bases. V trimming: 6 bases; J trimming: 7 bases; junction bases outside the gene matches: 10. Germline values: CDR1 MDHEN, CDR2 SYDVKM. CDR3 size: 14 residues. CDR3 DNA sequence: TGTGCCAGCAGCGCTAGCGGGATCTCTTGGGAGCAGTACTTC. Residues: CASSASGISWEQYF.